This TCR beta chain stems from a study of blood T cell repertoires in COVID-19. At the level of the study: Sites in the United States, Italy and Spain provided acute and convalescent COVID-19 samples. From T cells, B-cell-depleted T cells, or PBMCs came the material, which was cDNA or gDNA.

CDR3 length: 13 residues. Germline V CDR1 and CDR2: SGHTA, FQGNSA. V trimming: 5 bases; J trimming: 5 bases; junction bases outside the gene matches: 5. With regard to this clone: The sample contains more than one DNA sequence encoding this CDR3.

Seattle patient enrollment occurred during active infection, with longitudinal follow-up thereafter. Original handling: Scientists estimated how many nucleated cells there were by amplifying reference gene primers. Some clones are missing from TCRdb's copy, which holds only in-frame ones; the method was immunoSEQ multiplex PCR. The V and J calls and clone size are taken from that table; D and trimming were inferred from the DNA. Here the sample spans approximately 350,000 clones, 75% to 90% being singletons. Specimen: peripheral blood. This TCR derives from a woman aged 50 to 65 with COVID-19, enrolled during active disease. The chain has TRBV7-2 and TRBJ1-2; 7 nucleotides match TRBD1. CDR3 DNA sequence: TGTGCCAGCAGCCTAGACAGGGATTATGGCTACACCTTC. This codes for CASSLDRDYGYTF.